A single count supports the clone carrying this T cell receptor (beta chain). As yet, its antigen is unknown. The data were obtained in a study of cytomegalovirus exposure and HLA in healthy donors. Regarding the study as a whole: Most CMV-associated TCR beta chains appeared HLA-restricted in a later analysis. From TCR beta sequences, most subjects' HLA-A and HLA-B alleles were reportedly predicted accurately. TCR beta V- and J-gene trimming, according to a later analysis, was linked to a missense DCLRE1C variant.

The CDR3 length is 14 residues. Germline V gene sequence: CDR1 SGDLS, CDR2 YYNGEE. Germline trimming cut 4 bases from V and 3 bases from J; bases unmatched to any gene: 5. 60 Vbeta and 13 Jbeta primers were used in PCR. Generated by immunoSEQ multiplex PCR, the TCRdb table keeps only in-frame clones and is missing some. The table lists 120,000 or so clones, roughly 77% of them singletons. The V call is TRBV9, the J call TRBJ1-2, with 8 bases fitting TRBD1. The sample taken for sequencing was PBMCs. The clonotype was recovered from a man younger than 35 in good health and CMV-seronegative. The CDR3 DNA is TGTGCCAGCAGCAGAGGACAGGGAGACTATGGCTACACCTTC. Its translation: CASSRGQGDYGYTF.